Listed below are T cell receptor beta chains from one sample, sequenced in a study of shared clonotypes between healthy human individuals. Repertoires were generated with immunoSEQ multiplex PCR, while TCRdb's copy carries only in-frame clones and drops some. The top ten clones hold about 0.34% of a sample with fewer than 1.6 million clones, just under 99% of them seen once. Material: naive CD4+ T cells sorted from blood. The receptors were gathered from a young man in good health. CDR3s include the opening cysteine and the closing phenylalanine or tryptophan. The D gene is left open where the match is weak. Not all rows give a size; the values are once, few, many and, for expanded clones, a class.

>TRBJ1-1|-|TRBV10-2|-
CASSEGLGSMNTEAFF
TGCGCCAGCAGTGAAGGCTTGGGATCAATGAACACTGAAGCTTTCTTT
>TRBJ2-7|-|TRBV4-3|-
CASSRDLGSSSYEQYF
TGCGCCAGCAGCCGCGATCTAGGGTCTAGCTCCTACGAGCAGTACTTC
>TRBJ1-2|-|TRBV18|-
CASSPETGPNYGYTF
TGTGCCAGCTCACCAGAGACAGGTCCTAACTATGGCTACACCTTC
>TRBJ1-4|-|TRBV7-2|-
CASSMGREKLFF
TGTGCCAGCAGCATGGGACGTGAAAAACTGTTTTTT
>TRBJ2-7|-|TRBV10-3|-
CAISEGYSYEQYF
TGTGCCATCAGTGAGGGGTATAGCTACGAGCAGTACTTC
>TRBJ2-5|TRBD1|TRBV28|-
CASSPGQGETQYF
TGTGCCAGCAGTCCCGGACAGGGAGAGACCCAGTACTTC
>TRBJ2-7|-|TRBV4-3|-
CASSRSRDRAYEQYF
TGCGCCAGCAGTCGTTCCCGGGACCGAGCCTACGAGCAGTACTTC
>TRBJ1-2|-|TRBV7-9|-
CASVRDTEGYTF
TGTGCCAGCGTCCGAGATACAGAAGGCTACACCTTC
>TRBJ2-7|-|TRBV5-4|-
CASSTKGGPYEQYF
TGTGCCAGCAGCACAAAGGGGGGGCCCTACGAGCAGTACTTC
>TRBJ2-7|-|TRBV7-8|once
CASSLILARTDFNYEQYF
TGTGCCAGCAGCTTAATTTTGGCTCGGACAGACTTTAACTACGAGCAGTACTTC
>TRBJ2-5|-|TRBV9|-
CASSVDSGWETQYF
TGTGCCAGCAGCGTAGACAGCGGTTGGGAGACCCAGTACTTC
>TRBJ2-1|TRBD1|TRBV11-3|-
CASSLTGGIFNEQFF
TGTGCCAGCAGCTTAACAGGGGGAATATTCAATGAGCAGTTCTTC
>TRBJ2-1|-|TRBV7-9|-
CASSLRGNLPDEQFF
TGTGCCAGCAGCTTAAGAGGCAACCTCCCGGATGAGCAGTTCTTC
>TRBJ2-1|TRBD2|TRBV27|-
CASSPWSSGTSGMSNEQFF
TGTGCCAGCAGCCCCTGGTCCTCTGGTACTAGCGGGATGTCAAATGAGCAGTTCTTC
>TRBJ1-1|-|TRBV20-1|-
CSAREAPEAKF
TGCAGTGCTAGAGAGGCACCCGAGGCGAAGTTT
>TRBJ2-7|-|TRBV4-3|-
CASSPPAYLYEQYF
TGCGCCAGCAGCCCACCGGCCTACCTCTACGAGCAGTACTTC
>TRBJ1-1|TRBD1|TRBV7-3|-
CASGQMGTGATEAFF
TGTGCCAGCGGACAAATGGGGACAGGGGCCACTGAAGCTTTCTTT
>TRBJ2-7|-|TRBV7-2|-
CASSPRWDGTYEQYF
TGTGCCAGCAGCCCCAGGTGGGACGGTACCTACGAGCAGTACTTC
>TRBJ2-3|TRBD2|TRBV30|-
CAWSLGLAGGTDTQYF
TGTGCCTGGAGTTTAGGCCTAGCGGGCGGCACAGATACGCAGTATTTT
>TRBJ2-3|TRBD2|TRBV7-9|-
CASSLITGTSGRTQYF
TGTGCCAGCAGCTTAATTACAGGGACTAGCGGGAGGACGCAGTATTTT
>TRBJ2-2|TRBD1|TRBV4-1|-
CASSHKPGQGNTGELFF
TGCGCCAGCAGCCATAAACCGGGACAGGGTAACACCGGGGAGCTGTTTTTT
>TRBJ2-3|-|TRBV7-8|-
CASSRTGIKFDTQYF
TGTGCCAGCAGCCGCACCGGGATCAAATTCGATACGCAGTATTTT
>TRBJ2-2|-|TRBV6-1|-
CASSEDRAGELFF
TGTGCCAGCAGTGAAGACAGGGCCGGGGAGCTGTTTTTT
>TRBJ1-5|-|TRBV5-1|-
CASARDPNQPQHF
TGCGCCAGCGCCCGGGACCCCAATCAGCCCCAGCATTTT
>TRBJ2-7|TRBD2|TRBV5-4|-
CASSHPKSGSHEQYF
TGTGCCAGCAGCCATCCCAAGAGCGGGAGCCACGAGCAGTACTTC
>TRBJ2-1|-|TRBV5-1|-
CASSLLANEQFF
TGCGCCAGCAGCTTGCTAGCCAATGAGCAGTTCTTC
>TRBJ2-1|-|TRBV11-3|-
CASSIRGAGYNEQFF
TGTGCCAGCAGCATACGGGGCGCGGGCTACAATGAGCAGTTCTTC
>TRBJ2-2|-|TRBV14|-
CASSVGPTVTGELFF
TGTGCCAGCAGCGTCGGCCCTACGGTCACCGGGGAGCTGTTTTTT
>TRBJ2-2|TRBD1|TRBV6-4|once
CASSSTGDSGELFF
TGTGCCAGCAGTTCGACAGGGGATTCCGGGGAGCTGTTTTTT
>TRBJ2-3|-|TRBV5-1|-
CASSNRLTDTQYF
TGCGCCAGCAGTAATAGGTTGACAGATACGCAGTATTTT
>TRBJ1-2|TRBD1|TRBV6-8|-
CASSYLLTGIKPYGYTF
TGTGCCAGCAGTTACCTTTTGACAGGGATCAAACCCTATGGCTACACCTTC
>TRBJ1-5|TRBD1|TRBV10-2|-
CASSDRDRVYQPQHF
TGCGCCAGCAGTGACAGGGACAGGGTGTATCAGCCCCAGCATTTT
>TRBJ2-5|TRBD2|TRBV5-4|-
CASSTSGSGWKTQYF
TGTGCCAGCAGCACTAGCGGCAGCGGATGGAAGACCCAGTACTTC